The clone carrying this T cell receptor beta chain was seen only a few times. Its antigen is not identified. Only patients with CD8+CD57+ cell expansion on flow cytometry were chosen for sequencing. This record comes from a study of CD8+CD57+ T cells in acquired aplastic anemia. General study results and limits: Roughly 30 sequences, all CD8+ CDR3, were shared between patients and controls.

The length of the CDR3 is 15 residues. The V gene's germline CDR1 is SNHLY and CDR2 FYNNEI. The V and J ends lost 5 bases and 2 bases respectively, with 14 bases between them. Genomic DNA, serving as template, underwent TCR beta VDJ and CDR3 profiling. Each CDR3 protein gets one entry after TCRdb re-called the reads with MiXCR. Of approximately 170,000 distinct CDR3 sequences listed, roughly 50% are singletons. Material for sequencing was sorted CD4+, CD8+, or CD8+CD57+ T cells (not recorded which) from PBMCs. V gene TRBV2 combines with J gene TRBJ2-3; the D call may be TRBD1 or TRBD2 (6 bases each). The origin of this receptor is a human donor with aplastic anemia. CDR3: CASSFGGRDTDTQYF. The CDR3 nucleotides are TGTGCCAGCAGTTTCGGGGGCAGGGACACAGATACGCAGTATTTT.